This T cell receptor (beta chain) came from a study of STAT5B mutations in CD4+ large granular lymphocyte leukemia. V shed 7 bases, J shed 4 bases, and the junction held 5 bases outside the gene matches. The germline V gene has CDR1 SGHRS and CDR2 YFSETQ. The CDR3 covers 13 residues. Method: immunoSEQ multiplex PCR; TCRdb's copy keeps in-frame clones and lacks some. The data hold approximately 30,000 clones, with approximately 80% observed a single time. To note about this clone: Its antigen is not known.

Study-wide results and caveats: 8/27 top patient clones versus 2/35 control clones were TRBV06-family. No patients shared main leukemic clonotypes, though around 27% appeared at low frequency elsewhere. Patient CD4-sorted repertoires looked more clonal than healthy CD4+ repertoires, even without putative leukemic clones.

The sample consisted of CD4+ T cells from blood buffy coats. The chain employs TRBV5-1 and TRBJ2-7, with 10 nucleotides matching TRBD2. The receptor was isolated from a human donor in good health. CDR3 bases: TGCGCCAGCGGATTAGCGGGAGGTTACGAGCAGTACTTC. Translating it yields CASGLAGGYEQYF.